This T cell receptor beta chain was sequenced for a study of blood T cell repertoires in COVID-19. Study-wide background: Researchers got acute and convalescent COVID-19 samples from the United States, Italy and Spain. The analysed material was cDNA or gDNA that came from T cells, B-cell-depleted T cells, or PBMCs.

Trimming cost V 0 bases and J 0 bases; bases outside gene matches: 10. The germline V gene has CDR1 MNHEY and CDR2 SVGEGT. The CDR3 loop spans 19 amino acids. How the authors handled the data: Estimation of nucleated cell counts relied on the amplification of reference gene primers. Clones were sequenced by immunoSEQ multiplex PCR, and TCRdb holds only the in-frame ones, with some missing. V and J calls and clone size are as listed in that table; D and trimming were resolved from the DNA. The sample records 400,000 to 550,000 clones, roughly 85% being singletons. Which cohort a participant joined came from the clinical history participants gave.

The receptor was derived from a woman younger than 35 with acute COVID-19. The rearrangement joins TRBV6-2 or TRBV6-3 to TRBJ2-1, with 8 bases identical to TRBD1. Sequenced sample: PBMCs or T cells enriched from blood (not recorded which). The CDR3 sequence is CASSYSFHQGASSYNEQFF. Written as DNA, the CDR3 is TGTGCCAGCAGTTACTCGTTCCATCAGGGGGCGAGCTCCTACAATGAGCAGTTCTTC.